This T cell receptor (beta chain) was documented in a study of cytomegalovirus exposure and HLA in healthy donors. The CDR3 spans 14 residues. In germline, CDR1 is MNHEY, CDR2 SVGAGI. Trimming took off 7 bases at V and 5 bases at J, with 18 bases between the two ends. Both 60 Vbeta primers and 13 Jbeta primers went into the PCR. Profiling relied on immunoSEQ multiplex PCR, and the TCRdb table lists in-frame clones only, not all of them. The data show around 150,000 clones, 75% to 85% seen once. Study-wide findings and caveats: Using a false discovery rate of 0.05, a later analysis showed that about 16,000 TCR beta sequences were associated with HLA alleles. The authors later found TCR association rates varying by HLA locus, with DRB1 most and HLA-C fewest. Reported performance of the classifier showed diagnosis of cytomegalovirus status with high specificity and sensitivity.

To note about this clone: The antigen is undetermined.

The chain recombines TRBV6-5 with TRBJ2-7; perhaps TRBD2 as D (7 bases). The source of this sequence is a female donor in good health and CMV-seropositive. The sample taken for sequencing was PBMCs. The CDR3 reads CASTEGGVSNEQYF. The CDR3 DNA reads as TGTGCCAGCACCGAAGGGGGGGTAAGCAACGAGCAGTACTTC.